One sample yielded the 8 T cell receptor beta chains listed below, sequenced in a study of blood T cell repertoires in COVID-19. Profiled with immunoSEQ multiplex PCR; TCRdb holds only in-frame clones, not every one. Of approximately 220,000 clones in the sample, about four fifths were seen once. The source material was PBMCs or T cells enriched from blood (not recorded which). These receptor sequences come from a woman in her forties or fifties who had been exposed to COVID-19.

This rearrangement joins TRBV19 to TRBJ1-1, with D possibly being TRBD1 (5 bases). Per germline, CDR1 LNHDA and CDR2 SQIVND (reference sequence). The V gene lost 7 bases and the J gene lost 8 bases, with 23 bases spanning the gap. CDR3 size: 15 residues. The DNA of the CDR3 is TGTGCCAGTAAACACAAATATCGGGCAGGGTGGGAAGCTTTCTTT. It encodes CASKHKYRAGWEAFF.

The rearrangement uses TRBV27 and TRBJ1-1; 11 nucleotides align to TRBD1. The trim removed 5 bases at V and 5 bases at J, leaving 4 bases unmatched. This CDR3 comprises 14 residues. The germline V gene encodes CDR1 MNHEY and CDR2 SMNVEV (reference sequence). The CDR3 bases are TGTGCCAGCAGTCCTGGGACAGGGGGGACTGAAGCTTTCTTT. Translating gives CASSPGTGGTEAFF.

V is TRBV2 and J is TRBJ1-2, with a weak D call TRBD1 (5 bases). There are 14 residues in the CDR3. Germline CDR1 SNHLY, CDR2 FYNNEI. V lost 2 bases to trimming and J lost 2 bases, with 9 bases between them. The CDR3 coding sequence is TGTGCCAGCAGTGAATTCCGGGGGAACTATGGCTACACCTTC. Translation: CASSEFRGNYGYTF.

In its sample, this clone was seen a few times. The V and J genes are TRBV7-8 and TRBJ2-1; perhaps TRBD2 as D (5 bases). The CDR3 is 16 residues long. V lost 3 bases and J lost 5, with 17 bases in between. Germline loops: CDR1 SGHVS, CDR2 FQNEAQ. The CDR3 DNA follows: TGTGCCAGCAGCTTGAATTACCAGCGGCCGAACAATGAGCAGTTCTTC. Encoded protein: CASSLNYQRPNNEQFF.

The genes are TRBV5-4 and TRBJ1-2; unclear D gene. Germline-derived CDR1 and CDR2 are SGHNT and YYREEE (reference sequence). With 4 bases removed from V and 1 base from J, the gap between germline ends came to 8 bases. This CDR3 is built from 13 residues. The CDR3 reads CASSVPLNYGYTF. The CDR3 nucleotides are TGTGCCAGCAGCGTCCCCCTTAACTATGGCTACACCTTC.

The rearrangement links TRBV5-5 to TRBJ1-2; 7 nucleotides align to TRBD1. The CDR3 has 15 residues. After removal of 5 bases from V and 4 bases from J, the junction contained 11 bases not matched to a gene. CDR1 is SGHKS, CDR2 YYEKEE, per germline (reference sequence). CDR3 sequence reads: CASSLSTGALYGYTF. The CDR3 nucleotides read TGTGCCAGCAGTCTCTCAACAGGGGCCCTCTATGGCTACACCTTC.

V is TRBV7-9 and J is TRBJ2-1, with TRBD2 matching 13 bases. Germline V lookup: CDR1 SEHNR, CDR2 FQNEAQ (reference sequence). V was pared by 2 bases and J by 6 bases, with 4 bases of the junction left unmatched. The CDR3 extends over 16 amino acids. In DNA form, the CDR3 reads TGTGCCAGCAGCTTATCGGGACTAGCGGGGTCCAATGAGCAGTTCTTC. Translating it yields CASSLSGLAGSNEQFF.

CDR3 residues: CASSQGQGGYNEQFF. CDR3 sequence (DNA): TGCGCCAGCAGCCAAGGACAGGGGGGGTACAATGAGCAGTTCTTC. The chain employs TRBV4-3 and TRBJ2-1; 9 bases agree with TRBD1. The V gene end was trimmed by 1 base and the J gene end by 4 bases; junction bases not matched to a gene: 2. This CDR3 spans 15 amino acids. Germline-derived CDR1 and CDR2 are LGHNA and YSLEER.